The present TCR beta chain was sequenced within a study of human T cells and chemical hapten exposure. TCRdb independently ran MiXCR on the RACE reads; one entry per CDR3 protein. The data show 350,000 or so distinct CDR3 sequences, with about 7% seen just once and approximately 8% held by the top ten. Study-wide findings and caveats: TCRs above 1 in 1000 frequency did not change with DPC sensitization.

Regarding time point: patch test 1, 2 weeks after DPC sensitization. As to treatment: therapeutic diphenylcyclopropenone sensitization with weekly scalp DPC. This clonotype was found a few times. Its specificity is not known. Trimming took 6 bases from V and 2 from J; bases not matched to a gene: 11. The V gene's germline CDR1 is MNHNY and CDR2 SVGAGI (reference sequence). The CDR3 covers 17 residues. This clonotype was sampled from a woman younger than 30 with alopecia areata. Some clones in this sample may be carry-over from other donors' samples. The V call is TRBV6-6, the J call TRBJ2-1; 9 positions agree with TRBD2. The sample in question was whole blood, obtained in connection with sensitization to the hapten diphenylcyclopropenone (DPC). CDR3 region: CASRYQSSGGTYNEQFF. As DNA, the CDR3 is TGTGCCAGCAGATACCAATCAAGCGGGGGGACCTACAATGAGCAGTTCTTC.